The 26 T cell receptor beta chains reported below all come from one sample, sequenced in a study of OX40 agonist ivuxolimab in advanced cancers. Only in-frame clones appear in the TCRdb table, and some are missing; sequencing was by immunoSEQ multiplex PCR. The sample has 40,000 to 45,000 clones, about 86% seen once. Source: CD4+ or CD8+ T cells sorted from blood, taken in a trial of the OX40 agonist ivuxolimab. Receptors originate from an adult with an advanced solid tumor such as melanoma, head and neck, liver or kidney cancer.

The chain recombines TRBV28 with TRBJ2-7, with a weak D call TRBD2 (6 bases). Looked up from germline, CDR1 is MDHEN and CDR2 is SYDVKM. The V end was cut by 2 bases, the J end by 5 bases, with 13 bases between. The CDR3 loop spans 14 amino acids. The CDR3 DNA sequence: TGTGCCAGCAGTTTAAGCCGGGACTTCCACGAGCAGTACTTC. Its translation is CASSLSRDFHEQYF.

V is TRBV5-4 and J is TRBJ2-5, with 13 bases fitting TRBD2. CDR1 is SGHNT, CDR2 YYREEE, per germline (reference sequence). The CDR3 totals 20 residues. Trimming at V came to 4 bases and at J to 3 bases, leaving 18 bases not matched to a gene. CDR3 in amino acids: CASSPERTSGGVVGEETQYF. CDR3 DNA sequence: TGTGCCAGCAGCCCCGAGAGGACTAGCGGGGGTGTCGTTGGTGAAGAGACCCAGTACTTC.

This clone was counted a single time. The chain's CDR3 is CASSAAGPYEQYV. The CDR3, as DNA: TGTGCCAGCAGTGCTGCGGGACCCTACGAGCAGTACGTC. The chain recombines TRBV27 with TRBJ2-7; D possibly corresponds to TRBD2 (6 bases). The CDR3 runs to 13 residues. The ends were cut back, 5 bases at V and 2 bases at J, with 10 bases in the middle. Germline-derived CDR1 and CDR2 are MNHEY and SMNVEV (reference sequence).

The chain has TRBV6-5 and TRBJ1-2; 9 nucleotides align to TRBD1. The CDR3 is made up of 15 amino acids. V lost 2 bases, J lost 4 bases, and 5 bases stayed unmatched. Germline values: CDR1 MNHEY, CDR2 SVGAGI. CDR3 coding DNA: TGTGCCAGCAGTTACCGGGACAGGGATATCTATGGCTACACCTTC. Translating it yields CASSYRDRDIYGYTF.

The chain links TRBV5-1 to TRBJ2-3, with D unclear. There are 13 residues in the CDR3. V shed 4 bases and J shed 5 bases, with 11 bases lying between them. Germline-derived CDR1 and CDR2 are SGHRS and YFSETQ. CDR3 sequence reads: CASSVVPEDTQYF. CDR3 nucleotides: TGCGCCAGCAGCGTTGTTCCTGAAGATACGCAGTATTTT.

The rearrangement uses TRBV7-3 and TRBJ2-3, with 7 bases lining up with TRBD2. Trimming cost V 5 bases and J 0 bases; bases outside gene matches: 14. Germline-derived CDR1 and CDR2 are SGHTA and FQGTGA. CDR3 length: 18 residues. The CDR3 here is CASSLNQLAPTSTDTQYF. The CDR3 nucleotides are TGTGCCAGCAGCCTCAACCAACTAGCGCCGACTAGCACAGATACGCAGTATTTT.

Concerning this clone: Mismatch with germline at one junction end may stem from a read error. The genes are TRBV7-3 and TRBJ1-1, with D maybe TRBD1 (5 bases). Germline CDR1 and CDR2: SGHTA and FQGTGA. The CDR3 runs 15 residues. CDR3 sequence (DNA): TGCGCCAGCAGCCATCCCCCGGGGGGGGACACTGAAGCTTTCTTT. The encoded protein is CASSHPPGGDTEAFF.

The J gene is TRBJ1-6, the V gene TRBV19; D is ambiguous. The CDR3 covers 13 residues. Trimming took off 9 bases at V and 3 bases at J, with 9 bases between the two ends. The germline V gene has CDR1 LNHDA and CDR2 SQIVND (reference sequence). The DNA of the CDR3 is TGTGCCAGCCAACAGTTCTATAATTCACCCCTCCACTTT. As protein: CASQQFYNSPLHF.

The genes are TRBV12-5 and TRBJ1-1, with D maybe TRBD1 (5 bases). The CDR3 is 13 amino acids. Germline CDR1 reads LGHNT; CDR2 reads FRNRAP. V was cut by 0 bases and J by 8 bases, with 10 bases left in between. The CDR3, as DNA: TGTGCTAGTGGTTTGGTAAGGGGCGGGGAAGCTTTCTTT. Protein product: CASGLVRGGEAFF.

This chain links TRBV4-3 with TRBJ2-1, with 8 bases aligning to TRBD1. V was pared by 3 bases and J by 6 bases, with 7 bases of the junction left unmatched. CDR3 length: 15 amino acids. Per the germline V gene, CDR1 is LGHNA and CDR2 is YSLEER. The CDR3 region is CASSQTQGDGNEQFF. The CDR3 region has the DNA TGCGCCAGCAGCCAGACACAGGGGGATGGCAATGAGCAGTTCTTC.

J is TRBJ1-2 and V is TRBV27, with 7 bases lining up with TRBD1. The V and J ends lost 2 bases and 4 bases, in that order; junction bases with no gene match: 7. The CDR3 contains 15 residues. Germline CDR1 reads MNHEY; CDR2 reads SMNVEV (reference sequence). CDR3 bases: TGTGCCAGCAGTTTAGCGGTGACAGGGCCCTATGGCTACACCTTC. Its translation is CASSLAVTGPYGYTF.

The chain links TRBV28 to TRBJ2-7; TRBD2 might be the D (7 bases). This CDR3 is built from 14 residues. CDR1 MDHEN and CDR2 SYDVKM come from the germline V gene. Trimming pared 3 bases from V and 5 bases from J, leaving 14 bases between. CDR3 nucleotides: TGTGCCAGCAGTTTTCGGGGGGCTATGGACGAGCAGTACTTC. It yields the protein CASSFRGAMDEQYF.

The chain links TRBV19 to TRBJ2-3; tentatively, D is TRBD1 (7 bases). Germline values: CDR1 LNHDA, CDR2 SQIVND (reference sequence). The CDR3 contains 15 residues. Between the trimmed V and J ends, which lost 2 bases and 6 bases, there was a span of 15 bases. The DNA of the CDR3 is TGTGCCAGTAGTATACCCGCAGGGGGGTTGGATACGCAGTATTTT. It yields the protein CASSIPAGGLDTQYF. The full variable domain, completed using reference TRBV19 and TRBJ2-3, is DGGITQSPKYLFRKEGQNVTLSCEQNLNHDAMYWYRQDPGQGLRLIYYSQIVNDFQKGDIAEGYSVSREKKESFPLTVTSAQKNPTAFYLCASSIPAGGLDTQYFGPGTRLTVL.

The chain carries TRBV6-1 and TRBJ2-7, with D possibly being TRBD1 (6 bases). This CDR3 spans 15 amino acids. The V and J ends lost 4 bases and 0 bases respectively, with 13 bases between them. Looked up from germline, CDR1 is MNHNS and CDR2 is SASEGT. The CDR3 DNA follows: TGTGCCAGCAGTGTCGGCAGGGGACCCTCCTACGAGCAGTACGTC. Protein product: CASSVGRGPSYEQYV.

The CDR3 sequence is CASSLLGSGTDNEQFF. In DNA form, the CDR3 reads TGTGCCAGCAGCTTACTAGGTTCGGGGACCGACAATGAGCAGTTCTTC. J is TRBJ2-1 and V is TRBV7-7, with D perhaps given as TRBD1 or TRBD2 (5 bases each). Trimming stripped 2 bases from V and 5 bases from J, with 16 bases between. Germline CDR1 is SSHAT and CDR2 is FNYEAQ (reference sequence). CDR3 length equals 16 residues.

CDR3 bases: TGCGCCAGCAGCCAAGGCGGGGGGACTCGGTCCTACGAGCAGTACTTC. It codes for CASSQGGGTRSYEQYF. This rearrangement joins TRBV4-1 to TRBJ2-7; 8 bases match TRBD2. In germline, CDR1 is MGHRA, CDR2 YSYEKL. V shed 1 base and J 1 base; nucleotides not matched to a gene: 6. The CDR3 consists of 16 residues.

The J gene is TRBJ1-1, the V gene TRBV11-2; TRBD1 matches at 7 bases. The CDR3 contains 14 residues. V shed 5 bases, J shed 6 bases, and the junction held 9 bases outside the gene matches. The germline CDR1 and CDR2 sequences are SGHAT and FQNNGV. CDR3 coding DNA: TGTGCCAGCAGCCTAAGACAGGGTTGGGCTGAAGCTTTCTTT. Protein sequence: CASSLRQGWAEAFF.

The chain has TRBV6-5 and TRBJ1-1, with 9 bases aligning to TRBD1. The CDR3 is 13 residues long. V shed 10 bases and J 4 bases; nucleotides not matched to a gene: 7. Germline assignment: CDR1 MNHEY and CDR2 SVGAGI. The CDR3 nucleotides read TGTGCCACCCACAGGGGGCGTTTCACTGAAGCTTTCTTT. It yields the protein CATHRGRFTEAFF.

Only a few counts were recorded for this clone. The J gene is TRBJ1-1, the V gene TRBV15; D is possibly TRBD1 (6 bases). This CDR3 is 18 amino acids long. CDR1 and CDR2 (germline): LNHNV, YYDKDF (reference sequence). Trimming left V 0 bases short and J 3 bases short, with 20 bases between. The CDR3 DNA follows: TGTGCCACCAGCAGAGACGAAGGGGGACGAGGGTATTACACTGAAGCTTTCTTT. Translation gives CATSRDEGGRGYYTEAFF.

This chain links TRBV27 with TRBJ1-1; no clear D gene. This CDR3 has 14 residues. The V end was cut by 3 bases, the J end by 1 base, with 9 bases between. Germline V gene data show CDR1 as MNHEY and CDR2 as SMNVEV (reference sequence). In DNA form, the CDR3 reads TGTGCCAGCAGTTTGGGTAGCGGGAACACTGAAGCTTTCTTT. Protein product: CASSLGSGNTEAFF.

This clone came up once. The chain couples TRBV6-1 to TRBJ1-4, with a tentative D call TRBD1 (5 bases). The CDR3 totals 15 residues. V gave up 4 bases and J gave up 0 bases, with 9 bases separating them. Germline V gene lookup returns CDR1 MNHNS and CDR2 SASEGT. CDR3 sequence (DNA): TGTGCCAGCAGTGGGGAGACAGCAACTAATGAAAAACTGTTTTTT. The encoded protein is CASSGETATNEKLFF.

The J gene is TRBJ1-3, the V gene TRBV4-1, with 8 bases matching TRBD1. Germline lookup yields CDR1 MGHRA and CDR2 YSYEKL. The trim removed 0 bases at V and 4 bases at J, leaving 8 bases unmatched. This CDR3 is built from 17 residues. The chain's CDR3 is CASSQEGPQGAGNTIYF. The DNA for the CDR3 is TGCGCCAGCAGCCAAGAGGGGCCCCAGGGGGCCGGAAACACCATATATTTT.

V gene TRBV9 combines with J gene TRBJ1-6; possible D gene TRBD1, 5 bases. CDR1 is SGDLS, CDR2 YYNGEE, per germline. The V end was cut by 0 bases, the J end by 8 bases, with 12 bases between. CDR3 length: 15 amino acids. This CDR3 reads CASSVGGRADSPLHF. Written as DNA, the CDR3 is TGTGCCAGCAGCGTAGGGGGACGAGCGGATTCACCCCTCCACTTT.

CDR3 loop: CASSLVVVPGAEAFF. CDR3 sequence (DNA): TGTGCCAGCAGCTTAGTAGTAGTCCCGGGAGCTGAAGCTTTCTTT. J is TRBJ1-1 and V is TRBV11-2; no clear D. Looked up from germline, CDR1 is SGHAT and CDR2 is FQNNGV. Trimming removed 1 base at V and 6 bases at J, with 15 bases between. CDR3 length: 15 amino acids.

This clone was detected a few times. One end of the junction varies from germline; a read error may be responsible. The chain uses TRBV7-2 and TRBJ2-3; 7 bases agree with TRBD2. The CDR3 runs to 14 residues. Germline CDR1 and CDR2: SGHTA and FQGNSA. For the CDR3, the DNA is TGTGCCAGCAGCCAGTTGACTAGCACCGATACGCAGTATTTT. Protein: CASSQLTSTDTQYF.

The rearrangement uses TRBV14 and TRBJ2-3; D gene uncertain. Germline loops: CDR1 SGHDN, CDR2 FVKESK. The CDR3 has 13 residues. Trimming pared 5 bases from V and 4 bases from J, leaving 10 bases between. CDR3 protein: CASSLSLADTQYF. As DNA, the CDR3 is TGTGCCAGCAGCTTATCACTTGCAGATACGCAGTATTTT.